Listed here are 21 T cell receptor beta chains from one sample, sequenced in a study of T cells in tuberculosis. Generated by immunoSEQ multiplex PCR, the TCRdb table keeps only in-frame clones and is missing some. There are 30,000 to 35,000 clones in the sample; about 85% occur only once, and less than 6.5% lies in the top ten. Time point denoted: new active TB diagnosis, blood taken before or within 7 days of starting treatment. This material consisted of PBMCs, taken at tuberculosis diagnosis. The receptors were sampled from an adult with tuberculosis.

V is TRBV21-1 and J is TRBJ2-7; the table's D call, TRBD1, has no DNA check behind it. TRBV21-1 is a pseudogene segment. The CDR3 runs 15 residues. The CDR3 nucleotides are TGTGCCAGCAGCAAAGGGGCAGGGTGCGGATACGAGCAGTACTTC. It codes for CASSKGAGCGYEQYF.

The chain carries TRBV7-2 and TRBJ2-3; D gene uncertain. This CDR3 contains 15 residues. V was clipped by 2 bases and J by 3 bases, with 12 bases between them. CDR1 is SGHTA and CDR2 is FQGNSA in the germline V gene. CDR3 region: CASSLSAALTDTQYF. The CDR3 region has the DNA TGTGCCAGCAGCTTAAGCGCGGCTCTAACAGATACGCAGTATTTT. The variable domain in full, completed from reference TRBV7-2 and TRBJ2-3, reads GAGVSQSPSNKVTEKGKDVELRCDPISGHTALYWYRQSLGQGLEFLIYFQGNSAPDKSGLPSDRFSAERTGGSVSTLTIQRTQQEDSAVYLCASSLSAALTDTQYFGPGTRLTVL.

The chain carries TRBV18 and TRBJ2-7; the match to TRBD1 covers 10 bases. CDR1 and CDR2 from the germline V gene are KGHSH and LQKENI. This CDR3 region has 15 residues. J lost 4 bases, V lost 6 bases, and 9 bases had no gene match. CDR3 in DNA: TGTGCCAGCTCCCCCACCGGGACAGGGGTGTACGAGCAGTACTTC. As protein: CASSPTGTGVYEQYF.

This chain connects TRBV4-1 to TRBJ2-7; tentatively, D is TRBD2 (6 bases). Trimming pared 4 bases from V and 1 base from J, leaving 20 bases between. This CDR3 spans 17 amino acids. The germline CDR1 and CDR2 sequences are MGHRA and YSYEKL. The DNA for the CDR3 is TGCGCCAGCAGCCCCTATTCGACCGGGGGTTTATCCTACGAGCAGTACTTC. Residues: CASSPYSTGGLSYEQYF.

The V and J genes are TRBV2 and TRBJ2-1, with D maybe TRBD2 (6 bases). Per the germline V gene, CDR1 is SNHLY and CDR2 is FYNNEI. Trimming took 5 bases from V and 14 from J, leaving 19 bases between them. This CDR3 region has 13 residues. The chain's CDR3 is CASSTFSLASKFF. CDR3 DNA sequence: TGTGCCAGCAGTACATTTTCGCTAGCGAGCAAGTTCTTC. Based on the CDR3 plus reference TRBV2 and TRBJ2-1, the full variable domain is EPEVTQTPSHQVTQMGQEVILRCVPISNHLYFYWYRQILGQKVEFLVSFYNNEISEKSEIFDDQFSVERPDGSNFTLKIRSTKLEDSAMYFCASSTFSLASKFFGPGTRLTVL.

This chain connects TRBV7-6 to TRBJ2-7, with D possibly being TRBD1 (6 bases). The length of the CDR3 is 15 residues. Germline-derived CDR1 and CDR2 are SGHVS and FNYEAQ. With 5 bases removed from V and 0 bases from J, the gap between germline ends came to 14 bases. This CDR3 is CASSPGQLLSYEQYF. DNA for the CDR3: TGTGCCAGCAGCCCAGGACAGCTTCTCTCCTACGAGCAGTACTTC.

This sequence joins TRBV5-6 and TRBJ1-1; 10 nucleotides align to TRBD1. The trim removed 2 bases at V and 4 bases at J, leaving 5 bases unmatched. From germline, CDR1 is SGHDT and CDR2 YYEEEE. CDR3 length: 15 amino acids. The CDR3, as DNA: TGTGCCAGCAGCTTTGGGACAGGGGCGACCACTGAAGCTTTCTTT. Encoded protein: CASSFGTGATTEAFF.

The chain's CDR3 is CASSRQRDTGELFF. The CDR3 region has the DNA TGTGCCAGTAGTAGGCAGAGGGACACCGGGGAGCTGTTTTTT. V is TRBV19 and J is TRBJ2-2; D is perhaps TRBD2 (5 bases). CDR3 length: 14 residues. Germline assignment: CDR1 LNHDA and CDR2 SQIVND (reference sequence). Trimming took 4 bases from V and 3 from J, leaving 9 bases between them.

The chain recombines TRBV11-2 with TRBJ2-2; no clear D. V dropped 1 base and J dropped 5 bases, with 17 bases sitting between them. The germline CDR1 and CDR2 sequences are SGHAT and FQNNGV. The CDR3 runs to 17 residues. CDR3 sequence (DNA): TGTGCCAGCAGCTTAGTCGGTCGTCCGGTCCAAACCGGGGAGCTGTTTTTT. This sequence encodes CASSLVGRPVQTGELFF.

This chain uses TRBV14 with TRBJ1-5; weak D call: TRBD1 (5 bases). In germline, CDR1 is SGHDN, CDR2 FVKESK. The CDR3 is made up of 14 amino acids. Deletions cut 4 bases from V and 6 bases from J, with 13 bases between. The CDR3 nucleotides read TGTGCCAGCAGCCCGCCTGGGGCCACTCAGCCCCAGCATTTT. Its protein product is CASSPPGATQPQHF.

This chain uses TRBV2 with TRBJ2-7, with 8 bases matching TRBD1. Germline CDR1 and CDR2: SNHLY and FYNNEI. CDR3 length: 16 amino acids. Trimming removed 5 bases from V and 2 bases from J; junction bases left unmatched: 11. CDR3 DNA sequence: TGTGCCAGCAGTCCCCCCAAGGGACAGGCGGCCTACGAGCAGTACTTC. Protein product: CASSPPKGQAAYEQYF.

This clone was detected only a few times. The V call is TRBV30, the J call TRBJ1-1; D might be TRBD1 (6 bases). This CDR3 comprises 17 residues. Germline V CDR1 and CDR2: GTSNPN, SVGIG (reference sequence). Between the trimmed V and J ends, which lost 5 bases and 4 bases, there was a span of 26 bases. The CDR3 DNA reads as TGTGCCTGGGGGTTCCTCTCGGCCAGGCGAGGGGGCACTGAAGCTTTCTTT. This codes for CAWGFLSARRGGTEAFF. The full variable domain, in which reference TRBV30 and TRBJ1-1 provide the parts outside the CDR3, is SQTIHQWPATLVQPVGSPLSLECTVEGTSNPNLYWYRQAAGRGLQLLFYSVGIGQISSEVPQNLSASRPQDRQFILSSKKLLLSDSGFYLCAWGFLSARRGGTEAFFGQGTRLTVV.

The chain uses TRBV28 and TRBJ1-5; weak D call: TRBD1 (6 bases). Germline V lookup: CDR1 MDHEN, CDR2 SYDVKM. CDR3 size: 14 residues. V was trimmed by 2 bases and J by 3 bases, leaving 8 bases between them. The CDR3 loop is CASSLGDNNQPQHF. CDR3 DNA: TGTGCCAGCAGTTTAGGGGACAACAATCAGCCCCAGCATTTT.

The chain couples TRBV5-1 to TRBJ2-3; maybe TRBD2 (7 bases). Trimming pared 0 bases from V and 0 bases from J, leaving 11 bases between. CDR1 is SGHRS and CDR2 is YFSETQ in the germline V gene. The CDR3 has 16 amino acids. The CDR3 coding sequence is TGCGCCAGCAGCTTGGTGGCGGGGGCCAGCACAGATACGCAGTATTTT. It codes for CASSLVAGASTDTQYF.

The table lists this clone with a count of one. The chain is built from TRBV30 and TRBJ1-6; D remains ambiguous. V lost 7 bases and J lost 6, with 16 bases in between. Germline values: CDR1 GTSNPN, CDR2 SVGIG (reference sequence). This CDR3 is built from 14 residues. The CDR3 nucleotides read TGTGCCTTTAATACAGTCCGAATTAATTCACCCCTCCACTTT. Translation: CAFNTVRINSPLHF.

Worth noting for this clone: This sample includes further DNA sequences coding for the same CDR3. In nucleotides, the CDR3 is TGTGCCAGCAGTGAAGCGCGGGGGTCCCCCTATAATTCACCCCTCCACTTT. This gives the protein CASSEARGSPYNSPLHF. The V gene is TRBV6-1, the J gene TRBJ1-6; a possible D gene is TRBD1 (5 bases). The CDR3 runs 17 residues. Germline lookup yields CDR1 MNHNS and CDR2 SASEGT. V lost 0 bases to trimming and J lost 2 bases, with 11 bases between them.

The chain couples TRBV19 to TRBJ1-2; D unclear. This CDR3 has 12 amino acids. V shed 8 bases and J shed 7 bases, with 14 bases lying between them. CDR1 and CDR2 (germline): LNHDA, SQIVND (reference sequence). CDR3 coding DNA: TGTGCCAGTTTGTCCGGGGAAAGTGGCTACACCTTC. This sequence encodes CASLSGESGYTF.

The chain is built from TRBV15 and TRBJ2-7; D is unclear. Germline V CDR1 and CDR2: LNHNV, YYDKDF (reference sequence). Trimming took 0 bases from V and 3 from J, leaving 12 bases between them. The CDR3 consists of 15 residues. CDR3 in amino acids: CATSRDRSRYYEQYF. The CDR3 DNA reads TGTGCCACCAGCAGAGATCGGAGCAGATACTACGAGCAGTACTTC.

This clone was found a few times. The V gene is TRBV7-2, the J gene TRBJ1-2; 10 nucleotides line up with TRBD1. Unmatched junction bases numbered 2, after V lost 2 bases and J lost 5 bases. The CDR3 has 14 amino acids. Germline CDR1 reads SGHTA; CDR2 reads FQGNSA. The CDR3: CASSLRTGGYGYTF. Written as DNA, the CDR3 is TGTGCCAGCAGCTTAAGGACAGGGGGGTATGGCTACACCTTC.

The table lists this clone with a few counts. The V gene is TRBV21-1, the J gene TRBJ1-5. TRBV21-1 is a listed pseudogene. The CDR3 covers 12 residues. CDR3 DNA sequence: TGTGCCTGGCGGGGAGGGTGGCAGCCCCAGCATTTT. It codes for CAWRGGWQPQHF.

The V gene is TRBV30, the J gene TRBJ2-1, with 8 nucleotides matching TRBD2. The V gene's germline CDR1 is GTSNPN and CDR2 SVGIG (reference sequence). J was trimmed by 0 bases and V by 5 bases; bases with no gene match: 6. CDR3 size: 15 residues. This chain's CDR3 is CAWGRGGNSYNEQFF. For the CDR3, the DNA is TGTGCCTGGGGCCGGGGGGGTAACTCCTACAATGAGCAGTTCTTC.